Following are 10 T cell receptor beta chains from one sample sequenced in a study of technical replicates of blood from a few donors. The protocol was immunoSEQ multiplex PCR, while the TCRdb copy is restricted to in-frame clones and leaves out a portion. Here the sample spans more than 45,000 clones, roughly 95% being singletons. Sequences were obtained from PBMCs. The source of these receptors is a human donor in good health. Some clones in this sample may be carry-over from other donors' samples.

The chain is built from TRBV12-5 and TRBJ2-5; 8 nucleotides agree with TRBD1. The CDR3 spans 13 residues. Trimming took 6 bases from V and 4 from J; bases not matched to a gene: 4. The germline V gene has CDR1 LGHNT and CDR2 FRNRAP. This chain's CDR3 is CASGGQGSETQYF. The CDR3 DNA is TGTGCTAGTGGCGGACAGGGCTCAGAGACCCAGTACTTC.

The chain uses TRBV6-5 and TRBJ2-1, with 9 bases aligning to TRBD1. Trimming took 5 bases from V and 8 from J; bases not matched to a gene: 10. This CDR3 comprises 15 residues. The germline gives CDR1 MNHEY, CDR2 SVGAGI. The CDR3 reads CASSTRGTGSHEQFF. Here the CDR3 DNA reads TGTGCCAGCAGTACCCGGGGGACAGGGAGCCATGAGCAGTTCTTC.

A single count supports this clone. The chain couples TRBV13 to TRBJ1-2; D uncertain. Germline V gene data show CDR1 as PRHDT and CDR2 as FYEKMQ (reference sequence). V lost 0 bases, J lost 4 bases, and 6 bases lay in between. The CDR3 is 13 residues long. CDR3 in DNA: TGTGCCAGCAGCTTAGGGTCCTCCTATGGCTACACCTTC. This gives the protein CASSLGSSYGYTF. Full variable domain (remainder filled in from reference TRBV13 and TRBJ1-2): AAGVIQSPRHLIKEKRETATLKCYPIPRHDTVYWYQQGPGQDPQFLISFYEKMQSDKGSIPDRFSAQQFSDYHSELNMSSLELGDSALYFCASSLGSSYGYTFGSGTRLTVV.

The rearrangement uses TRBV5-6 and TRBJ2-1; 9 bases map to TRBD1. Germline loops: CDR1 SGHDT, CDR2 YYEEEE. V lost 4 bases, J lost 6 bases, and 5 bases stayed unmatched. The CDR3 consists of 14 residues. CDR3 sequence (DNA): TGTGCCAGCAGCAAGGGACAGGGCTTCAATGAGCAGTTCTTC. Translation: CASSKGQGFNEQFF.

The V and J genes are TRBV5-7 and TRBJ1-5; D is perhaps TRBD1 (5 bases). TRBV5-7 is known as an ORF, though its function is uncertain. V dropped 6 bases and J dropped 3 bases, with 16 bases sitting between them. This CDR3 region has 15 residues. This CDR3 is CASTPRTGFNQPQHF. CDR3 coding DNA: TGTGCCAGCACCCCCCGAACAGGCTTCAATCAGCCCCAGCATTTT.

This chain links TRBV11-2 with TRBJ2-7; TRBD2 matches at 9 bases. CDR1 and CDR2 (germline): SGHAT, FQNNGV. This CDR3 contains 17 residues. J was trimmed by 2 bases and V by 0 bases; bases with no gene match: 8. The CDR3 DNA is TGTGCCAGCAGCTTAGAGGGCCCCGGGACTAGCACCTACGAGCAGTACTTC. Translating it yields CASSLEGPGTSTYEQYF.

V is TRBV15 and J is TRBJ2-1, with 9 bases aligning to TRBD1. Germline V gives CDR1 LNHNV, CDR2 YYDKDF (reference sequence). This CDR3 spans 16 amino acids. V was clipped by 1 base and J by 4 bases; unmatched bases: 5. CDR3 residues: CATSRGEGQGYNEQFF. In DNA form, the CDR3 reads TGTGCCACCAGCAGAGGAGAGGGACAGGGATACAATGAGCAGTTCTTC.

The sample holds one count of this clone. For the CDR3, the DNA is TGCGCCAGCAGCTTGGGGGGGACTAGCAGTGAGACCCAGTACTTC. The encoded protein is CASSLGGTSSETQYF. This chain connects TRBV5-1 to TRBJ2-5; TRBD2 agrees at 9 bases. The CDR3 consists of 15 residues. CDR1 and CDR2 from the germline V gene are SGHRS and YFSETQ. V trimming: 0 bases; J trimming: 5 bases; junction bases outside the gene matches: 5.

This clone showed up just a few times. Here the CDR3 DNA reads TGTGCCAGCAGCCAGGAGGGACTAGCGGGTTCCTACGAGCAGTACTTC. Translation: CASSQEGLAGSYEQYF. The rearrangement uses TRBV4-2 and TRBJ2-7, with 12 bases that match TRBD2. With 3 bases clipped from V and 1 base from J, the junction kept 4 bases outside the gene matches. This CDR3 contains 16 residues. Germline CDR1 and CDR2: LGHNA and YNFKEQ.

The rearrangement joins TRBV6-1 to TRBJ2-7; TRBD1 aligns across 8 bases. Per the germline V gene, CDR1 is MNHNS and CDR2 is SASEGT. The CDR3 contains 15 residues. With V trimmed by 4 bases and J by 1 base, 6 bases remained unmatched. CDR3 in amino acids: CASSASGQGSYEQYF. CDR3 in DNA: TGTGCCAGCAGTGCCTCTGGACAGGGTTCCTACGAGCAGTACTTC.